The text below deals with one TCR beta chain. Its specificity is not known. Patients were all untreated before their thyroid surgery. CDR1 is SGHRS and CDR2 is YFSETQ in the germline V gene. CDR3 length equals 17 residues. V was pared by 4 bases and J by 11 bases, with 21 bases of the junction left unmatched. These data originate in a study of metastatic and nonmetastatic thyroid tumors. Study context: It was across blood and tumor or nodule tissue from malignant and benign thyroid patients that repertoires were compared. General study findings and limits: Within blood and tumor, benign nodules reportedly had significantly lower TCR beta diversity than malignant thyroid tumors did.

MiXCR re-clonotyped the PCR reads for TCRdb. Altogether about 70,000 clones are present, roughly 18% being singletons, with the ten largest covering 9.5% to 15%. The V call is TRBV5-1, the J call TRBJ2-3; 8 nucleotides match TRBD1. This clonotype originated in a female donor with papillary thyroid cancer or a benign thyroid nodule (not recorded which). Some clones in this sample may be carry-over from other donors' samples. Sequences were obtained from blood. Here the CDR3 DNA reads TGCGCCAGCAGCCCCAAGTTACGGGGACAGGTCTTTCGAGGGCAGTATTTT. The encoded protein is CASSPKLRGQVFRGQYF.